Listed here are 27 T cell receptor beta chains from one sample, sequenced in a study of blood T cell repertoires in COVID-19 (TCRdb year 2020). Library prep was done by the immunoSEQ multiplex PCR assay. This immuneACCESS table, as held by TCRdb, lists in-frame sequences with V and J called but not all clones. Of the missing ones, under half trace to an unresolved V gene in checked studies; the others have no known cause. The sample includes roughly 330,000 clones, with over 70% observed a single time. The top ten hold about 4.7% of the sample. Sequencing was carried out using PBMCs or T cells enriched from blood (not recorded which). These receptors were collected from a young man who had recovered from COVID-19.

Turning to this clone: Compared with germline, one end of the junction differs, possibly owing to a read error. The gene calls are TRBV7-2 and TRBJ2-3, with 7 positions matching TRBD2. CDR1 is SGHTA and CDR2 is FQGNSA in the germline V gene. The CDR3 runs 19 residues. The CDR3 protein is CASSLAAPGRGKFTDTQYF. The CDR3 coding sequence is TGTGCCAGCAGCCTAGCCGCCCCGGGGCGGGGGAAGTTTACAGATACGCAGTATTTT.

V and J are TRBV5-4 and TRBJ2-1, with D possibly being TRBD2 (6 bases). Trimming stripped 4 bases from V and 4 bases from J, with 12 bases between. The CDR3 sequence is 14 residues long. CDR1 is SGHNT, CDR2 YYREEE, per germline (reference sequence). The DNA of the CDR3 is TGTGCCAGCAGCCCGGGGGAGAATTACAATGAGCAGTTCTTC. Translating it yields CASSPGENYNEQFF.

This clone was counted between two and nine times. J is TRBJ2-7 and V is TRBV9; 8 bases line up with TRBD1. The V and J ends lost 4 bases and 0 bases, in that order; junction bases with no gene match: 9. Germline V gene lookup returns CDR1 SGDLS and CDR2 YYNGEE. CDR3 length: 16 amino acids. Here the CDR3 DNA reads TGTGCCAGCAGCATCGGACAGGGCGAAGGCTCCTACGAGCAGTACTTC. Residues: CASSIGQGEGSYEQYF.

The V call is TRBV5-4, the J call TRBJ1-2; TRBD1 matches 9 bases. The CDR3 totals 16 residues. Germline lookup yields CDR1 SGHNT and CDR2 YYREEE (reference sequence). With V trimmed by 4 bases and J by 8 bases, 15 bases remained unmatched. The CDR3 region has the DNA TGTGCCAGCAGCCTTGACAGGGGGTTTATAGGGCTGGGCTACACCTTC. This encodes CASSLDRGFIGLGYTF. Drawing the rest from reference TRBV5-4 and TRBJ1-2, the complete variable domain is ETGVTQSPTHLIKTRGQQVTLRCSSQSGHNTVSWYQQALGQGPQFIFQYYREEENGRGNFPPRFSGLQFPNYSSELNVNALELDDSALYLCASSLDRGFIGLGYTFGSGTRLTVV.

This chain links TRBV7-7 with TRBJ2-7; unclear D gene. Germline V gene sequence: CDR1 SSHAT, CDR2 FNYEAQ (reference sequence). Trimming removed 2 bases at V and 2 bases at J, with 13 bases between. The CDR3 has 15 residues. The chain's CDR3 is CASSLLGTPTYEQYF. In DNA form, the CDR3 reads TGTGCCAGCAGCTTATTGGGCACACCTACCTACGAGCAGTACTTC.

With regard to this clone: In the same sample, other DNA sequences code for this CDR3. This chain connects TRBV10-3 to TRBJ2-7; 9 nucleotides align to TRBD1. CDR3 length equals 13 residues. In germline, CDR1 is ENHRY, CDR2 SYGVKD. J was trimmed by 3 bases and V by 8 bases; bases with no gene match: 5. The CDR3 DNA sequence: TGTGCCATCCAACAGGGGGCAAGCTACGAGCAGTACTTC. Its protein is CAIQQGASYEQYF.

The J gene is TRBJ2-3, the V gene TRBV27; 7 bases fit TRBD1. Germline V lookup: CDR1 MNHEY, CDR2 SMNVEV (reference sequence). V lost 2 bases and J lost 3; bases outside the gene matches: 8. CDR3 length: 16 residues. CDR3: CASSLLAGRGTDTQYF. The CDR3 DNA is TGTGCCAGCAGTTTACTGGCCGGCAGGGGGACAGATACGCAGTATTTT.

The rearrangement links TRBV6-5 to TRBJ2-1; 7 nucleotides match TRBD1. CDR1 is MNHEY and CDR2 is SVGAGI in the germline V gene. V shed 2 bases, J shed 9 bases, and the junction held 7 bases outside the gene matches. The CDR3 runs to 14 residues. CDR3 region: CASSYGEGAVEQFF. The CDR3 DNA sequence: TGTGCCAGCAGTTACGGTGAGGGGGCAGTTGAGCAGTTCTTC.

The rearrangement links TRBV18 to TRBJ1-1; possible D gene TRBD1, 6 bases. V lost 5 bases and J 0 bases, leaving 16 bases between the germline ends. The CDR3 spans 16 residues. Looked up from germline, CDR1 is KGHSH and CDR2 is LQKENI. The chain's CDR3 is CASSRGGTSVNTEAFF. The CDR3 DNA reads as TGTGCCAGCTCAAGGGGGGGTACTAGCGTGAACACTGAAGCTTTCTTT.

The chain links TRBV2 to TRBJ2-7, with a tentative D call TRBD2 (5 bases). The CDR3 length is 12 residues. Per the germline V gene, CDR1 is SNHLY and CDR2 is FYNNEI. Trimming removed 6 bases at V and 2 bases at J, with 8 bases between. In DNA, the CDR3 is TGTGCCAGCAGGCTACTAGCCTACGAGCAGTACTTC. As protein: CASRLLAYEQYF.

V gene TRBV4-2 combines with J gene TRBJ2-1; 7 bases line up with TRBD2. The CDR3 is 19 residues long. J was trimmed by 2 bases and V by 1 base; bases with no gene match: 14. Germline V lookup: CDR1 LGHNA, CDR2 YNFKEQ. CDR3 amino acids: CASSQVGLADALTYNEQFF. CDR3 sequence (DNA): TGTGCCAGCAGCCAAGTCGGGCTAGCGGACGCTCTTACCTACAATGAGCAGTTCTTC.

There are a few counts of this clone. The V call is TRBV6-5, the J call TRBJ1-2; D call uncertain. The germline gives CDR1 MNHEY, CDR2 SVGAGI. The CDR3 spans 13 residues. Trimming cost V 6 bases and J 5 bases, with 13 bases left between them. This CDR3 reads CASSPQRGYGYTF. DNA for the CDR3: TGTGCCAGCAGCCCGCAACGGGGATATGGCTACACCTTC.

The CDR3 coding sequence is TGTGCCAGCAGCTGGCGGACAGGGGATCAGCCCCAGCATTTT. Its protein product is CASSWRTGDQPQHF. The V call is TRBV13, the J call TRBJ1-5, with 9 bases aligning to TRBD1. CDR3 length: 14 residues. CDR1 is PRHDT, CDR2 FYEKMQ, per germline (reference sequence). The trim removed 4 bases at V and 5 bases at J, leaving 3 bases unmatched.

This clone was seen more than once but under ten times. V gene TRBV24-1 combines with J gene TRBJ2-1, with TRBD2 identical over 9 bases. The J segment lost 9 bases and the V segment lost 6 bases, leaving 8 bases of the junction unmatched. Germline values: CDR1 KGHDR, CDR2 SFDVKD. CDR3 length: 14 amino acids. This CDR3 is CATSPSGEGGEQFF. The CDR3 nucleotides are TGTGCCACCAGTCCTAGCGGGGAGGGTGGTGAGCAGTTCTTC.

A single count supports this clone. V usage is TRBV5-1 and J usage is TRBJ2-5; D might be TRBD2 (5 bases). CDR1 is SGHRS, CDR2 YFSETQ, per germline. The length of the CDR3 is 14 residues. Trimming shortened V by 2 bases and J by 4 bases, and 12 bases separated the two germline ends. In nucleotides, the CDR3 is TGCGCCAGCAGCTTTGGTTATGGAGGAGAGACCCAGTACTTC. Translating gives CASSFGYGGETQYF.

This chain uses TRBV27 with TRBJ2-7, with 11 bases that match TRBD2. Looked up from germline, CDR1 is MNHEY and CDR2 is SMNVEV (reference sequence). The CDR3 is made up of 13 amino acids. V dropped 8 bases and J dropped 1; count of bases not matched to a gene: 1. CDR3 amino acids: CASWTSGSYEQYF. The CDR3 region has the DNA TGTGCCAGCTGGACTAGCGGGTCCTACGAGCAGTACTTC.

The chain joins TRBV28 to TRBJ2-7; 9 positions agree with TRBD1. With 6 bases clipped from V and 4 bases from J, the junction kept 7 bases outside the gene matches. The germline CDR1 and CDR2 sequences are MDHEN and SYDVKM. The CDR3 contains 14 residues. The chain's CDR3 is CASSSRTGDYEQYF. DNA of the CDR3: TGTGCCAGCAGCTCCCGGACAGGGGATTACGAGCAGTACTTC.

This rearrangement joins TRBV7-2 to TRBJ1-4, with D tentatively TRBD1 (6 bases). Trimming took off 6 bases at V and 8 bases at J, with 13 bases between the two ends. Germline CDR1 reads SGHTA; CDR2 reads FQGNSA. The CDR3 is 13 residues long. This CDR3 is CASRQGSGEKLFF. For the CDR3, the DNA is TGTGCCAGCAGACAGGGATCTGGAGAAAAACTGTTTTTT.

This clone appeared a single time. The chain has TRBV14 and TRBJ1-6; 7 nucleotides align to TRBD1. The CDR3 totals 14 residues. Germline V lookup: CDR1 SGHDN, CDR2 FVKESK. The CDR3 here is CPGGEGAPNSPLHF. The CDR3 coding sequence is TGTCCGGGAGGGGAGGGGGCTCCTAATTCACCCCTCCACTTT.

DNA of the CDR3: TGTGCCAGCAGCGACCGCTCAGGGGCCTATAATTCACCCCTCCACTTT. Its protein is CASSDRSGAYNSPLHF. The gene calls are TRBV5-8 and TRBJ1-6; D is perhaps TRBD1 (6 bases). The CDR3 contains 16 residues. Trimming removed 4 bases at V and 2 bases at J, with 13 bases between. Looked up from germline, CDR1 is SGHTS and CDR2 is YDEGEE.

V is TRBV15 and J is TRBJ2-5; 7 nucleotides agree with TRBD2. Germline CDR1 reads LNHNV; CDR2 reads YYDKDF (reference sequence). Trimming at V came to 1 base and at J to 3 bases, leaving 2 bases not matched to a gene. The CDR3 runs 14 residues. Here the CDR3 reads CATSRGAGEETQYF. In DNA, the CDR3 is TGTGCCACCAGCAGAGGTGCGGGGGAAGAGACCCAGTACTTC.

The chain combines TRBV4-2 with TRBJ1-2; 9 nucleotides match TRBD1. The CDR3 is 15 amino acids. Germline V gives CDR1 LGHNA, CDR2 YNFKEQ. V lost 2 bases and J lost 0; bases outside the gene matches: 1. CDR3 DNA sequence: TGTGCCAGCAGCCAAACAGGGGGCTCTAACTATGGCTACACCTTC. Translating it yields CASSQTGGSNYGYTF.

V is TRBV11-2 and J is TRBJ2-1; 8 nucleotides agree with TRBD2. The V and J ends lost 4 bases and 4 bases, in that order; junction bases with no gene match: 6. This CDR3 region has 15 residues. CDR1 and CDR2 from the germline V gene are SGHAT and FQNNGV. CDR3 bases: TGTGCCAGCAGCTCCGGGGGGGCCGGTTACAATGAGCAGTTCTTC. Protein product: CASSSGGAGYNEQFF.

The chain is built from TRBV29-1 and TRBJ2-7; D is perhaps TRBD1 (5 bases). From germline, CDR1 is SQVTM and CDR2 ANQGSEA. The CDR3 has 15 residues. The V and J ends lost 1 base and 3 bases respectively, with 16 bases between them. CDR3 nucleotides: TGCAGCGTTGAAGGGACACCCCCGTTGGTCTACGAGCAGTACTTC. Translated, it gives CSVEGTPPLVYEQYF.

The chain couples TRBV9 to TRBJ2-3, with D tentatively TRBD2 (6 bases). V was cut by 2 bases and J by 5 bases, with 12 bases left in between. The CDR3 is 14 residues long. Germline V gives CDR1 SGDLS, CDR2 YYNGEE. The CDR3 bases are TGTGCCAGCAGCGTTTGGCGGGGCGGAGATACGCAGTATTTT. It encodes CASSVWRGGDTQYF.

The DNA of the CDR3 is TGCGCCAGCAGCCAAGATTCGCGGGGAGGGGTTGGTCAGCCCCAGCATTTT. This sequence encodes CASSQDSRGGVGQPQHF. The chain uses TRBV4-1 and TRBJ1-5; a possible D gene is TRBD1 (5 bases). Trimming took off 0 bases at V and 6 bases at J, with 18 bases between the two ends. CDR3 length equals 17 residues. Looked up from germline, CDR1 is MGHRA and CDR2 is YSYEKL.

This chain connects TRBV3-1 (or the pseudogene TRBV3-2) to TRBJ2-7; TRBD1 matches 8 bases. Trimming cost V 4 bases and J 6 bases; bases outside gene matches: 11. The CDR3 runs to 15 residues. The germline V gene has CDR1 LGHDT and CDR2 YNNKEL (reference sequence). The CDR3 nucleotides are TGTGCCAGCAGCCCAGGGACAGGTCTTGACTCCGAGCAGTACTTC. Translated, it gives CASSPGTGLDSEQYF.